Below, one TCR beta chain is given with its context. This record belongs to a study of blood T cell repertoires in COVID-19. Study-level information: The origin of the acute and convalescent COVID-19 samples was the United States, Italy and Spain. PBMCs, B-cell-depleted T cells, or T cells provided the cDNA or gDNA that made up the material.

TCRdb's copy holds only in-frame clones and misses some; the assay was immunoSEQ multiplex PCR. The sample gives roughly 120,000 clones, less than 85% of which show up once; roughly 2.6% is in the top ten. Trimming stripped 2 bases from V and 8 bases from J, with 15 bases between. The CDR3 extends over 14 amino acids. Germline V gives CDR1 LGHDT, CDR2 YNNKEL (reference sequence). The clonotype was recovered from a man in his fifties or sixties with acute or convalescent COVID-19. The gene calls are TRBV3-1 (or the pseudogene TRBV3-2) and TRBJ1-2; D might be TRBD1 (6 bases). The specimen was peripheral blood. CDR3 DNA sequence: TGTGCCAGCAGCCAACAACAGGGCTCAAGCGGCTACACCTTC. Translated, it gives CASSQQQGSSGYTF.